This T cell receptor (beta chain) was identified in a study of T cell responses to AZD1222 COVID-19 vaccine listed by TCRdb under 2021. For the study in its entirety: TCR sequencing was performed for 233 trial participants, of whom about 210 were given two doses of AZD1222 and about 25 were given two doses of MenACWY control vaccine. Trial participants were enrolled by age into subgroups of 18-55, 56-69 and 70-plus years, and about 150, 27 and 61 TCR-sequenced participants, respectively, were included in these subgroups.

The full study reports these points: Nearly half of unique spike-specific TCRs reportedly recognized epitopes outside regions mutated in the B.1.351 and B.1.1.7 variants. Conclusions about previously exposed vaccinees were limited because only six or seven AZD1222 recipients were SARS-CoV-2 seropositive at baseline. Because no day 14 peak-response samples were available, the repertoires could be characterized only after the peak T cell response. Vaccine-associated CD4 TCRs spanned the whole spike protein, with dominant responses in regions 160-218 and 743-854. Participants were mostly white British and included more females than males, and it was suggested by the authors that clonal diversity may have been underestimated. After two AZD1222 doses, spike-specific TCR breadth and depth were significantly higher than at day 0 and than in MenACWY recipients. In the small 56-69-year group, the increase in depth fell short of significance, most likely because of low power.

The CDR3 regions of human TCRbeta chains were analyzed by immunosequencing. The authors' analysis ran thus. TCRs in the repertoires were matched against a reference library of SARS-CoV-2-specific TCRs that had been generated with the MIRA antigen-specificity platform. Breadth was defined as the fraction of unique TCRs that were SARS-CoV-2-associated, and depth was defined as the fraction of total T cells that were SARS-CoV-2-associated. Each spike-specific TCR was assigned to its reactive spike region and to a CD4 or CD8 class using the MIRA data. Log10-transformed breadth and depth values were compared by one-way ANOVA with Sidak's multiple comparisons tests. Here the immuneACCESS table is served through TCRdb, limited to in-frame sequences with V and J called. Missing clones are a known gap in these copies; in checked studies unresolved V genes cover under half, and the rest lacks a known reason. V, J and clone size reflect that table, while D and trimming were determined from the DNA. The sample data list about 79,000 clones, and roughly nine tenths of these were observed just once. The ten largest clones capture 25% to 35% of the sample.

With regard to this clone: The specificity of this receptor is unknown. No quality values exist for individual bases; no much larger clone is one base distant.

The sample's time point label, in plain terms: about 28 days (+/-7) after the second vaccine dose. Because spike-specific TCR depth and breadth did not differ between the two schedules, AZD1222 recipients who got a second dose at roughly 4 weeks were pooled with those who got a second dose at roughly 12 weeks. Samples from vaccinated people were obtained from the UK trials COV001 and COV002, which included a single-blind randomized controlled phase 2/3 trial of AZD1222 (ChAdOx1 nCoV-19) in healthy adults. For TCRbeta chain sequencing, PBMC samples from trial participants were taken at day 0 and at day 28 after the second dose. The CDR3 numbers 17 residues from cysteine through phenylalanine. The sequence is cut down to CDR3 DNA, 51 bases in frame from base 1. The germline V gene provides CDR1 SGHRS and CDR2 YFSETQ. V loses 2 bases, J loses 0 bases, and the germline ends lie 15 bases apart.

Sequencing used peripheral blood, obtained 28 days after the second AZD1222 dose. The clonotype was recovered from an adult who received the AZD1222 COVID-19 vaccine. The sequence links TRBV5-1 to TRBJ1-3; D gene: possibly TRBD1, on 5 matching bases. In nucleotides, the sequence is TGCGCCAGCAGCTTTGGGGGGAGAGGGGACTCTGGAAACACCATATATTTT. It translates to CASSFGGRGDSGNTIYF.